Below are 27 T cell receptor beta chains sequenced from a single sample in a study of PD-1 blockade in classical Hodgkin lymphoma (dated by TCRdb to about 2020). Libraries came from the immunoSEQ multiplex PCR assay. The clones in this table, taken by TCRdb from immuneACCESS, are in-frame only. Not every clone is retained; where verified, under half of the shortfall comes from an unresolved V gene, and the cause of the rest is unknown. In this sample the table shows 10,000 to 15,000 clones, roughly 84% of which occur a single time. Clones ranked in the top ten supply about 26% of the sample. Sample time point, as interpreted from the label and publication: cycle 1 day 1 (C1D1), immediately before nivolumab initiation. All trial patients had relapsed after autologous stem cell transplantation, with cohorts A, B and C differing in prior brentuximab vedotin exposure. Sequenced here: peripheral blood mononuclear cells (PBMCs), sampled at baseline. These receptors came from a human donor with classical Hodgkin lymphoma.

The genes are TRBV19 and TRBJ1-6; D perhaps matches TRBD1 (5 bases). The germline V gene has CDR1 LNHDA and CDR2 SQIVND (reference sequence). This CDR3 comprises 13 residues. V lost 3 bases and J lost 7, with 7 bases in between. The CDR3 loop reads CASSIQGNSPLHF. The DNA for the CDR3 is TGTGCCAGTAGTATTCAGGGAAATTCACCCCTCCACTTT.

The V and J genes are TRBV11-1 and TRBJ2-5; D might be TRBD1 (5 bases). This CDR3 contains 14 residues. Trimming shortened V by 3 bases and J by 2 bases, and 10 bases separated the two germline ends. Germline V gene data show CDR1 as SGHAT and CDR2 as FQDESV (reference sequence). The CDR3 sequence: CASSFRTRQETQYF. The CDR3 nucleotides read TGTGCCAGCAGCTTTCGGACAAGGCAAGAGACCCAGTACTTC.

The V call is TRBV6-5, the J call TRBJ2-3; TRBD2 matches 10 bases. The CDR3 consists of 15 residues. J lost 1 base, V lost 6 bases, and 4 bases had no gene match. Germline CDR1 MNHEY, CDR2 SVGAGI. The CDR3: CASRSTSGGTDTQYF. CDR3 sequence (DNA): TGTGCCAGCAGGAGTACTAGCGGGGGCACAGATACGCAGTATTTT.

This CDR3 is CASSMRGTNTEAFF. The CDR3 DNA reads as TGTGCCAGTAGTATGAGGGGCACGAACACTGAAGCTTTCTTT. The genes are TRBV19 and TRBJ1-1; tentatively, D is TRBD1 (5 bases). V shed 3 bases and J shed 1 base, with 9 bases lying between them. Germline V lookup: CDR1 LNHDA, CDR2 SQIVND (reference sequence). This CDR3 region has 14 residues.

This clone was seen a single time. The rearrangement links TRBV7-9 to TRBJ2-1; tentative D call: TRBD2 (6 bases). The V and J ends lost 5 bases and 9 bases respectively, with 26 bases between them. Germline-derived CDR1 and CDR2 are SEHNR and FQNEAQ (reference sequence). The CDR3 runs 17 residues. CDR3 in amino acids: CASSPPGLAEARVEQFF. DNA of the CDR3: TGTGCCAGCAGCCCCCCGGGACTTGCGGAGGCGAGAGTTGAGCAGTTCTTC.

The chain carries TRBV7-2 and TRBJ2-1; D not resolved. V gave up 2 bases and J gave up 9 bases, with 8 bases separating them. CDR1 and CDR2 (germline): SGHTA, FQGNSA. The CDR3 contains 12 residues. DNA of the CDR3: TGTGCCAGCAGCTTAATAGGCGGTGAGCAGTTCTTC. This gives the protein CASSLIGGEQFF.

The rearrangement uses TRBV9 and TRBJ2-5, with D perhaps assigned TRBD1 or TRBD2 (5 bases each). CDR1 SGDLS and CDR2 YYNGEE come from the germline V gene. There are 17 residues in the CDR3. V was trimmed by 4 bases and J by 5 bases, leaving 24 bases between them. The CDR3 DNA reads TGTGCCAGCAGCCCCCGCTTCCTGGGACGGACCCTTGAGACCCAGTACTTC. This gives the protein CASSPRFLGRTLETQYF.

The rearrangement joins TRBV19 to TRBJ2-3; maybe TRBD2 (5 bases). The germline V and J ends were trimmed by 6 bases and 6 bases, with 13 bases remaining between them. CDR1 LNHDA and CDR2 SQIVND come from the germline V gene (reference sequence). This CDR3 has 13 amino acids. CDR3 protein: CASRGIAWDTQYF. Written as DNA, the CDR3 is TGTGCCAGTAGGGGTATAGCGTGGGATACGCAGTATTTT. The whole variable domain, filled in from reference TRBV19 and TRBJ2-3, reads DGGITQSPKYLFRKEGQNVTLSCEQNLNHDAMYWYRQDPGQGLRLIYYSQIVNDFQKGDIAEGYSVSREKKESFPLTVTSAQKNPTAFYLCASRGIAWDTQYFGPGTRLTVL.

This clone was observed once. The V gene is TRBV19, the J gene TRBJ2-3; D ambiguous. Near its end, the DNA agrees better with TRBJ1-5, so the J call may be wrong. The germline gives CDR1 LNHDA, CDR2 SQIVND (reference sequence). The CDR3 is 15 amino acids. The CDR3 DNA reads TGTGCCAGTAGACGACTAGCGGGAGACACAGATACGCAGCATTTT. The encoded protein is CASRRLAGDTDTQHF.

This chain connects TRBV6-6 to TRBJ1-1; 11 bases match TRBD1. Looked up from germline, CDR1 is MNHNY and CDR2 is SVGAGI (reference sequence). CDR3 size: 14 residues. V lost 8 bases, J lost 2 bases, and 4 bases stayed unmatched. DNA for the CDR3: TGTGCCAGCGGGGACAGGGGGGGAAACACTGAAGCTTTCTTT. Translation gives CASGDRGGNTEAFF.

The sample holds a few counts of this clone. The gene calls are TRBV6-6 and TRBJ1-5, with unresolved D. The V end lost 6 bases, the J end lost 6 bases, and 15 bases lay between the germline ends. Germline V lookup: CDR1 MNHNY, CDR2 SVGAGI (reference sequence). The CDR3 has 14 residues. The CDR3 loop reads CASSSVGSGQPQHF. CDR3 in DNA: TGTGCCAGCAGCTCCGTCGGTTCGGGTCAGCCCCAGCATTTT.

The chain combines TRBV11-2 with TRBJ1-4; D gene ambiguous. V was clipped by 2 bases and J by 5 bases, with 6 bases between them. CDR1 and CDR2 from the germline V gene are SGHAT and FQNNGV. CDR3 length: 13 amino acids. The DNA for the CDR3 is TGTGCCAGCAGCTTAATAGTAAATGAAAAACTGTTTTTT. It codes for CASSLIVNEKLFF. Filled out from reference TRBV11-2 and TRBJ1-4, the complete variable domain reads EAGVAQSPRYKIIEKRQSVAFWCNPISGHATLYWYQQILGQGPKLLIQFQNNGVVDDSQLPKDRFSAERLKGVDSTLKIQPAKLEDSAVYLCASSLIVNEKLFFGSGTQLSVL.

The V and J genes are TRBV27 and TRBJ1-4; D call uncertain. Trimming left V 2 bases short and J 4 bases short, with 11 bases between. Germline CDR1 reads MNHEY; CDR2 reads SMNVEV (reference sequence). The CDR3 is made up of 15 amino acids. For the CDR3, the DNA is TGTGCCAGCAGTTTAGGATCCGGGATTAATGAAAAACTGTTTTTT. Protein product: CASSLGSGINEKLFF.

Here the CDR3 reads CASSAGLAGLRTDTQYF. CDR3 DNA: TGCGCCAGCAGCGCAGGACTAGCGGGGCTCCGCACAGATACGCAGTATTTT. The chain is built from TRBV5-1 and TRBJ2-3; 12 bases line up with TRBD2. The CDR3 is made up of 17 amino acids. CDR1 SGHRS and CDR2 YFSETQ come from the germline V gene. The V gene end was trimmed by 4 bases and the J gene end by 1 base; junction bases not matched to a gene: 7.

Only one count was recorded for this clone. This chain joins TRBV29-1 and TRBJ2-1, with D possibly matching TRBD1 (5 bases). This CDR3 comprises 11 residues. CDR1 and CDR2 (germline): SQVTM, ANQGSEA. V lost 6 bases and J lost 9, with 12 bases in between. The CDR3 spells CSVGDLGEQFF. The CDR3, as DNA: TGCAGCGTAGGGGATCTAGGTGAGCAGTTCTTC.

The chain is built from TRBV5-5 and TRBJ2-7, with 7 bases lining up with TRBD2. V dropped 1 base and J dropped 5; count of bases not matched to a gene: 0. In germline, CDR1 is SGHKS, CDR2 YYEKEE (reference sequence). This CDR3 is 12 amino acids long. CDR3 bases: TGTGCCAGCAGCTTGCGGGAGGACGAGCAGTACTTC. Protein product: CASSLREDEQYF.

This clone is hyperexpanded (1% or more) within its sample. The chain combines TRBV7-9 with TRBJ1-3, with D tentatively TRBD1 (6 bases). Per the germline V gene, CDR1 is SEHNR and CDR2 is FQNEAQ (reference sequence). This CDR3 spans 16 amino acids. V lost 2 bases, J lost 0 bases, and 11 bases lay in between. Here the CDR3 DNA reads TGTGCCAGCAGCTTACCCCGGGACAACTCTGGAAACACCATATATTTT. This translates into CASSLPRDNSGNTIYF. The variable domain in full, with the rest retrieved from reference TRBV7-9 and TRBJ1-3, is DTGVSQNPRHKITKRGQNVTFRCDPISEHNRLYWYRQTLGQGPEFLTYFQNEAQLEKSRLLSDRFSAERPKGSFSTLEIQRTEQGDSAMYLCASSLPRDNSGNTIYFGEGSWLTVV.

The chain carries TRBV27 and TRBJ2-7, with D possibly called TRBD1 or TRBD2 (6 bases each). The CDR3 spans 13 residues. Germline lookup yields CDR1 MNHEY and CDR2 SMNVEV (reference sequence). V lost 3 bases and J 4 bases, leaving 10 bases between the germline ends. In DNA, the CDR3 is TGTGCCAGCAGTTTGGGGGCGGGATACGAGCAGTACTTC. Translating gives CASSLGAGYEQYF.

CDR3 DNA: TGTGCCAGCACCGAGACTAGCGGGAGCACCGGGGAGCTGTTTTTT. Its protein is CASTETSGSTGELFF. The chain is built from TRBV6-5 and TRBJ2-2; 12 bases are shared with TRBD2. The germline V gene encodes CDR1 MNHEY and CDR2 SVGAGI. Trimming took 7 bases from V and 4 from J; bases not matched to a gene: 4. CDR3 length equals 15 residues.

This chain uses TRBV4-1 with TRBJ1-1; D remains ambiguous. The V end was cut by 1 base, the J end by 0 bases, with 9 bases between. The length of the CDR3 is 15 residues. Germline V lookup: CDR1 MGHRA, CDR2 YSYEKL. The CDR3 sequence is CASSQVVAVNTEAFF. CDR3 DNA: TGCGCCAGCAGCCAAGTAGTAGCGGTGAACACTGAAGCTTTCTTT.

This clone showed up just a few times. The chain links TRBV6-5 to TRBJ1-6; 9 nucleotides align to TRBD1. The CDR3 spans 15 residues. Germline V CDR1 and CDR2: MNHEY, SVGAGI. With V trimmed by 2 bases and J by 9 bases, 5 bases remained unmatched. The CDR3 sequence is CASSYLDRGTSPLHF. CDR3 DNA sequence: TGTGCCAGCAGTTACCTGGACAGGGGCACTTCACCCCTCCACTTT.

V is TRBV6-1 and J is TRBJ1-2; no definite D call. The CDR3 sequence is 13 residues long. CDR1 and CDR2 (germline): MNHNS, SASEGT. Trimming removed 5 bases from V and 5 bases from J, with 12 bases in between. CDR3 sequence reads: CASSPTPDYGYTF. CDR3 sequence (DNA): TGTGCCAGCAGTCCTACTCCCGATTATGGCTACACCTTC.

The rearrangement uses TRBV7-4 and TRBJ2-3; no firm D call. Germline assignment: CDR1 SGHVT and CDR2 SQSDAQ. The V and J ends lost 4 bases and 3 bases respectively, with 14 bases between them. CDR3 length equals 15 residues. This CDR3 is CASSSGPRATDTQYF. The CDR3 DNA reads TGTGCCAGCAGCTCCGGACCGCGAGCAACAGATACGCAGTATTTT. The full variable domain, in which reference TRBV7-4 and TRBJ2-3 provide the parts outside the CDR3, is GAGVSQSPRYKVAKRGRDVALRCDSISGHVTLYWYRQTLGQGSEVLTYSQSDAQRDKSGRPSGRFSAERPERSVSTLKIQRTEQGDSAVYLCASSSGPRATDTQYFGPGTRLTVL.

The gene calls are TRBV18 and TRBJ1-6, with 8 positions matching TRBD1. Trimming removed 3 bases from V and 7 bases from J; junction bases left unmatched: 2. This CDR3 region has 14 residues. The germline CDR1 and CDR2 sequences are KGHSH and LQKENI. The CDR3, as DNA: TGTGCCAGCTCACCCGGACAGGGAAATTCACCCCTCCACTTT. Encoded protein: CASSPGQGNSPLHF.

The V and J genes are TRBV19 and TRBJ2-7, with D possibly being TRBD1 or TRBD2 (5 bases each). CDR1 is LNHDA, CDR2 SQIVND, per germline (reference sequence). The CDR3 has 14 amino acids. The V gene lost 6 bases and the J gene lost 0 bases, with 12 bases spanning the gap. The CDR3 DNA reads as TGTGCCAGTAGATCGGGGCCGTCCTCCTACGAGCAGTACTTC. Translation: CASRSGPSSYEQYF.

The chain couples TRBV13 to TRBJ1-2, with D perhaps TRBD1 (6 bases). The germline V gene encodes CDR1 PRHDT and CDR2 FYEKMQ (reference sequence). CDR3 length: 12 residues. Trimming pared 5 bases from V and 8 bases from J, leaving 12 bases between. The CDR3 bases are TGTGCCAGCAGCCGGGGGCTGGGGGGCTACACCTTC. It specifies CASSRGLGGYTF.

The count of this clone is one. The V gene is TRBV6-5, the J gene TRBJ2-7, with D hard to call. From germline, CDR1 is MNHEY and CDR2 SVGAGI. The CDR3 covers 15 residues. V was shortened by 2 bases and J by 1 base, with 12 bases between the two germline ends. CDR3 residues: CASSYGRSSSYEQYF. CDR3 bases: TGTGCCAGCAGTTACGGCAGAAGCTCTTCCTACGAGCAGTACTTC.